Presented here are 24 T cell receptor beta chains from one specimen sequenced in a study of blood T cell repertoires in COVID-19. Sequencing was performed with immunoSEQ multiplex PCR; in TCRdb, only in-frame clones are kept and a portion is missing. Among just over 150,000 clones listed, around 83% were seen once. The sequencing input was peripheral blood. The origin of the receptors is a woman aged 45 to 65 with acute or convalescent COVID-19.

This chain links TRBV7-9 with TRBJ2-7, with a possible D match to TRBD2 (5 bases). The V and J ends lost 3 bases and 3 bases respectively, with 6 bases between them. Per the germline V gene, CDR1 is SEHNR and CDR2 is FQNEAQ (reference sequence). The CDR3 runs to 12 residues. The CDR3 DNA reads TGTGCCAGCAGCTTTGCGGGCTACGAGCAGTACTTC. It yields the protein CASSFAGYEQYF.

This CDR3 reads CAWINRDLSEAFF. CDR3 sequence (DNA): TGTGCCTGGATCAACCGGGATTTATCTGAAGCTTTCTTT. The rearrangement uses TRBV30 and TRBJ1-1, with no clear D. The CDR3 consists of 13 residues. Trimming took off 4 bases at V and 6 bases at J, with 15 bases between the two ends. In germline, CDR1 is GTSNPN, CDR2 SVGIG (reference sequence).

This rearrangement joins TRBV4-3 to TRBJ1-3, with a weak D call TRBD1 (6 bases). Trimming stripped 6 bases from V and 2 bases from J, with 17 bases between. There are 16 residues in the CDR3. Germline loops: CDR1 LGHNA, CDR2 YSLEER. The CDR3 region is CASRLTPGQTGNTIYF. The CDR3 nucleotides read TGCGCCAGCAGGCTTACACCGGGACAAACTGGAAACACCATATATTTT.

The chain recombines TRBV11-2 with TRBJ2-7, with D possibly matching TRBD1 (5 bases). The CDR3 runs 11 residues. Germline-derived CDR1 and CDR2 are SGHAT and FQNNGV. Trimming took off 1 base at V and 10 bases at J, with 8 bases between the two ends. CDR3 DNA sequence: TGTGCCAGCAGCTTAGGTGGACACCAGTACTTC. Translated: CASSLGGHQYF.

This chain connects TRBV21-1 to TRBJ2-4; TRBD2 is the table's D call, not checked against the DNA. TRBV21-1 is a pseudogene. CDR3 length equals 19 residues. The CDR3 loop is CASSKTLPGFGTPKNIQYF. CDR3 nucleotides: TGTGCCAGCAGCAAAACACTCCCCGGGTTCGGCACGCCCAAAAACATTCAGTACTTC.

The gene calls are TRBV5-4 and TRBJ2-5, with D hard to call. The CDR3 extends over 16 amino acids. Germline V gives CDR1 SGHNT, CDR2 YYREEE (reference sequence). The ends were cut back, 4 bases at V and 6 bases at J, with 22 bases in the middle. CDR3 DNA: TGTGCCAGCAGCCCCGGTGGTGATGGCGGTCGGAAGACCCAGTACTTC. Protein product: CASSPGGDGGRKTQYF. Together with reference TRBV5-4 and TRBJ2-5, the CDR3 gives the full variable domain: ETGVTQSPTHLIKTRGQQVTLRCSSQSGHNTVSWYQQALGQGPQFIFQYYREEENGRGNFPPRFSGLQFPNYSSELNVNALELDDSALYLCASSPGGDGGRKTQYFGPGTRLLVL.

This clone showed up just once. The chain has TRBV5-1 and TRBJ1-1, with no clear D. V gave up 4 bases and J gave up 3 bases, with 16 bases separating them. The CDR3 length is 15 residues. Looked up from germline, CDR1 is SGHRS and CDR2 is YFSETQ. Here the CDR3 DNA reads TGCGCCAGCAGCGAGGTGCCTGGAGGCGACACTGAAGCTTTCTTT. Its protein is CASSEVPGGDTEAFF.

The chain recombines TRBV3-1 (or the pseudogene TRBV3-2) with TRBJ2-5, with TRBD2 identical over 10 bases. V trimming: 6 bases; J trimming: 6 bases; junction bases outside the gene matches: 13. The CDR3 extends over 16 amino acids. The germline CDR1 and CDR2 sequences are LGHDT and YNNKEL (reference sequence). CDR3 region: CASSEGGTSEVKTQYF. The CDR3 DNA reads as TGTGCCAGCAGTGAAGGAGGGACTAGCGAGGTTAAGACCCAGTACTTC.

This clone was picked up a small number of times. This chain connects TRBV19 to TRBJ2-5; 8 bases map to TRBD2. The V gene end was trimmed by 3 bases and the J gene end by 5 bases; junction bases not matched to a gene: 11. The CDR3 spans 16 residues. Per the germline V gene, CDR1 is LNHDA and CDR2 is SQIVND (reference sequence). CDR3 protein: CASSMGSGSLPETQYF. CDR3 nucleotides: TGTGCCAGTAGTATGGGGAGCGGGAGCCTCCCTGAGACCCAGTACTTC.

Here the CDR3 DNA reads TGTGCCAGCAGCGCGGGGGAATCCTACGAGCAGTACTTC. It encodes CASSAGESYEQYF. The rearrangement joins TRBV6-2 or TRBV6-3 to TRBJ2-7; TRBD2 matches 7 bases. CDR1 and CDR2 from the germline V gene are MNHEY and SVGEGT. The CDR3 runs to 13 residues. Trimming removed 6 bases from V and 1 base from J; junction bases left unmatched: 3.

This clone has only a few counts. This sequence joins TRBV10-1 and TRBJ1-2; D gene uncertain. This CDR3 region has 14 residues. Trimming pared 6 bases from V and 2 bases from J, leaving 13 bases between. From germline, CDR1 is WNHNN and CDR2 SYGVQD (reference sequence). CDR3 amino acids: CASSPDGLNYGYTF. CDR3 coding DNA: TGCGCCAGCAGCCCAGACGGACTCAACTATGGCTACACCTTC.

This chain joins TRBV10-1 and TRBJ1-2; 7 nucleotides agree with TRBD1. Germline V gene lookup returns CDR1 WNHNN and CDR2 SYGVQD (reference sequence). The J segment lost 4 bases and the V segment lost 2 bases, leaving 4 bases of the junction unmatched. This CDR3 comprises 14 residues. The CDR3 spells CASSEHAGGYGYTF. The CDR3 DNA reads TGCGCCAGCAGTGAGCATGCAGGGGGCTATGGCTACACCTTC.

The chain couples TRBV11-1 to TRBJ2-7, with 11 nucleotides matching TRBD2. This CDR3 comprises 16 residues. CDR1 is SGHAT, CDR2 FQDESV, per germline (reference sequence). V lost 6 bases, J lost 3 bases, and 10 bases stayed unmatched. The CDR3 bases are TGTGCCAGCAGTTTTGGGACTAGCGGCCCTCACTACGAGCAGTACTTC. Translation gives CASSFGTSGPHYEQYF. Looking up the rest from reference TRBV11-1 and TRBJ2-7 gives the full variable domain: EAEVAQSPRYKITEKSQAVAFWCDPISGHATLYWYRQILGQGPELLVQFQDESVVDDSQLPKDRFSAERLKGVDSTLKIQPAELGDSAMYLCASSFGTSGPHYEQYFGPGTRLTVT.

CDR3 region: CASSFLAYGYTF. The CDR3 bases are TGTGCCAGCAGTTTCTTAGCCTATGGCTACACCTTC. The chain combines TRBV12-3 or TRBV12-4 with TRBJ1-2; no definite D call. There are 12 residues in the CDR3. V lost 3 bases and J 4 bases, leaving 6 bases between the germline ends.

The rearrangement joins TRBV5-1 to TRBJ1-1; a weak D match, TRBD1 (6 bases). In germline, CDR1 is SGHRS, CDR2 YFSETQ. With 4 bases removed from V and 3 bases from J, the gap between germline ends came to 13 bases. This CDR3 region has 14 residues. In nucleotides, the CDR3 is TGCGCCAGCAGCCCTCAGGGGCTCGACACTGAAGCTTTCTTT. Residues: CASSPQGLDTEAFF.

The chain recombines TRBV15 with TRBJ2-5; the D is unclear. V was pared by 0 bases and J by 4 bases, with 6 bases between. CDR1 is LNHNV and CDR2 is YYDKDF in the germline V gene (reference sequence). This CDR3 contains 13 residues. In DNA, the CDR3 is TGTGCCACCAGCAGAGAATATAGAGAGACCCAGTACTTC. Its protein product is CATSREYRETQYF. Full variable domain (outside the CDR3, taken from reference TRBV15 and TRBJ2-5): DAMVIQNPRYQVTQFGKPVTLSCSQTLNHNVMYWYQQKSSQAPKLLFHYYDKDFNNEADTPDNFQSRRPNTSFCFLDIRSPGLGDTAMYLCATSREYRETQYFGPGTRLLVL.

This clone was detected only once. The DNA of the CDR3 is TGCGCCAGCAGCCTGCGGACAGGGGGTTTCAACGAGCAGTACTTC. Amino acid sequence: CASSLRTGGFNEQYF. The gene calls are TRBV4-1 and TRBJ2-7, with TRBD1 matching 10 bases. V gave up 4 bases and J gave up 5 bases; unmatched junction bases: 8. The CDR3 runs 15 residues. Per germline, CDR1 MGHRA and CDR2 YSYEKL.

The V gene is TRBV4-2, the J gene TRBJ2-7, with TRBD2 matching over 12 bases. This CDR3 has 17 amino acids. Germline V CDR1 and CDR2: LGHNA, YNFKEQ. With V trimmed by 4 bases and J by 0 bases, 7 bases remained unmatched. The CDR3 here is CASSRGLAGQSSYEQYF. The CDR3 DNA follows: TGTGCCAGCAGCCGGGGACTAGCGGGCCAAAGCTCCTACGAGCAGTACTTC.

The chain has TRBV7-2 and TRBJ1-4; D is undetermined. The germline gives CDR1 SGHTA, CDR2 FQGNSA. The germline V and J ends were trimmed by 1 base and 2 bases, with 8 bases remaining between them. This CDR3 has 15 residues. The CDR3 loop reads CASSLERTTNEKLFF. CDR3 DNA: TGTGCCAGCAGCTTAGAGCGGACCACTAATGAAAAACTGTTTTTT.

V usage is TRBV27 and J usage is TRBJ1-5; 7 nucleotides line up with TRBD1. Trimming took 5 bases from V and 4 from J; bases not matched to a gene: 5. Germline values: CDR1 MNHEY, CDR2 SMNVEV (reference sequence). CDR3 length equals 14 residues. CDR3 DNA sequence: TGTGCCAGCAGTCGGGACAGCCCAAATCAGCCCCAGCATTTT. This sequence encodes CASSRDSPNQPQHF.

The chain carries TRBV9 and TRBJ2-5, with a possible D match to TRBD2 (5 bases). Germline assignment: CDR1 SGDLS and CDR2 YYNGEE. This CDR3 has 14 residues. Trimming took off 2 bases at V and 5 bases at J, with 13 bases between the two ends. As DNA, the CDR3 is TGTGCCAGCAGCGTCCAAGGCGGGCACGAGACCCAGTACTTC. Protein sequence: CASSVQGGHETQYF.

The chain uses TRBV3-1 (or the pseudogene TRBV3-2) and TRBJ1-1, with D uncertain. The CDR3 loop spans 13 amino acids. Germline-derived CDR1 and CDR2 are LGHDT and YNNKEL (reference sequence). V lost 1 base, J lost 5 bases, and 8 bases lay in between. CDR3 residues: CASSQVRVTEAFF. The CDR3, as DNA: TGTGCCAGCAGCCAAGTGAGGGTAACTGAAGCTTTCTTT.

This clone turned up a few times. The DNA of the CDR3 is TGTGCCACCAGTGATTTACCTAGCGGGCTCACCGGGGAGCTGTTTTTT. Translation: CATSDLPSGLTGELFF. J is TRBJ2-2 and V is TRBV24-1, with 8 bases matching TRBD2. Trimming cost V 1 base and J 4 bases; bases outside gene matches: 4. Looked up from germline, CDR1 is KGHDR and CDR2 is SFDVKD. The CDR3 spans 16 residues.

V is TRBV2 and J is TRBJ2-7; 10 bases agree with TRBD1. This CDR3 comprises 14 residues. The junction had 7 bases not matched to a gene; V was cut back by 6 bases and J by 5 bases. Germline V gene data show CDR1 as SNHLY and CDR2 as FYNNEI. CDR3 in amino acids: CASSDRTGGHEQYF. DNA for the CDR3: TGTGCCAGCAGCGACCGGACAGGGGGGCACGAGCAGTACTTC.